This is a list of T cell receptor beta chains from one sample in a study of tissue T cells after allogeneic stem cell transplantation. The protocol was immunoSEQ multiplex PCR, while the TCRdb copy is restricted to in-frame clones and leaves out a portion. There are 25,000 to 30,000 clones in the sample; about 90% occur only once, and 2% lies in the top ten. The sequencing here drew on blood, taken before transplantation. These receptors all stem from a male donor at least 60 years old who later had graft-versus-host disease after an allogeneic stem cell transplant. CDR3s leave out the opening cysteine and the closing phenylalanine or tryptophan.

v_gene: TRBV19
j_gene: TRBJ1-5
CDR3aa: ASSRLLGANQPQH

v_gene: TRBV28
j_gene: TRBJ1-1
CDR3aa: ASSSNTGWWGNTEAF

v_gene: TRBV5-1
j_gene: TRBJ2-5
CDR3aa: ASSLAQGEGTQY

v_gene: TRBV10-2
j_gene: TRBJ2-4
CDR3aa: ASSDTGLAKNIQY

v_gene: TRBV5-5
j_gene: TRBJ2-1
CDR3aa: ASIVFRGVYNEQF

v_gene: TRBV5-1
j_gene: TRBJ2-5
CDR3aa: ASSSGTPQGAQY

v_gene: TRBV2
j_gene: TRBJ2-4
CDR3aa: ASSIGNIQY

v_gene: TRBV5-1
j_gene: TRBJ2-1
CDR3aa: ASSLMTGGILNEQF

v_gene: TRBV2
j_gene: TRBJ1-6
CDR3aa: ASRRRNSPLH

v_gene: TRBV18
j_gene: TRBJ2-2
CDR3aa: ASSSGSRATGELF

v_gene: TRBV27
j_gene: TRBJ1-6
CDR3aa: ASSFLGANSPLH

v_gene: TRBV18
j_gene: TRBJ2-2
CDR3aa: ASSLGAGRAGELF

v_gene: TRBV12-3/TRBV12-4
j_gene: TRBJ1-5
CDR3aa: ASSPGRNQPQH

v_gene: TRBV28
j_gene: TRBJ2-7
CDR3aa: ASSLLAGIYEQY

v_gene: TRBV6-6
j_gene: TRBJ2-2
CDR3aa: ASSPLPLGTGELF

v_gene: TRBV4-1
j_gene: TRBJ2-1
CDR3aa: ASSQGWTGGFNEQF

v_gene: TRBV27
j_gene: TRBJ1-5
CDR3aa: ASSFTGALYSNQPQH

v_gene: TRBV19
j_gene: TRBJ2-7
CDR3aa: ASSVLAGYYEQY

v_gene: TRBV6-4
j_gene: TRBJ2-2
CDR3aa: ASSDSSTGELF

v_gene: TRBV19
j_gene: TRBJ1-3
CDR3aa: ASSMGTGGNTIY

v_gene: TRBV5-1
j_gene: TRBJ2-1
CDR3aa: ASSLGISGGKGNEQF

v_gene: TRBV5-1
j_gene: TRBJ1-6
CDR3aa: ASSMGQGGTYNSPLH

v_gene: TRBV5-8
j_gene: TRBJ2-5
CDR3aa: ASRPGWRRGRISETQY

v_gene: TRBV4-1
j_gene: TRBJ2-3
CDR3aa: ASSQDRSGGRDTQY

v_gene: TRBV4-1
j_gene: TRBJ1-2
CDR3aa: ASSQEGIRLRGYT

v_gene: TRBV3-1/TRBV3-2
j_gene: TRBJ1-5
CDR3aa: ASSHGQGVGNQPQH

v_gene: TRBV7-2
j_gene: TRBJ2-4
CDR3aa: ASSLAGGDIQY

v_gene: TRBV15
j_gene: TRBJ2-4
CDR3aa: ATSRAQNIQY

v_gene: TRBV4-2
j_gene: TRBJ2-3
CDR3aa: ASSHSLGQGRSSDTQY

v_gene: TRBV30
j_gene: TRBJ2-7
CDR3aa: AWSVRGRGEQY

v_gene: TRBV9
j_gene: TRBJ2-1
CDR3aa: ASSVRVGEQF

v_gene: TRBV30
j_gene: TRBJ1-1
CDR3aa: AWRATWGRRLS

v_gene: TRBV4-2
j_gene: TRBJ1-1
CDR3aa: ASSQDRNTEAF

v_gene: TRBV18
j_gene: TRBJ1-2
CDR3aa: ASSPPGQAAGGYT

v_gene: TRBV7-2
j_gene: TRBJ2-3
CDR3aa: ASSWGDTQY

v_gene: TRBV15
j_gene: TRBJ2-7
CDR3aa: ATSNGVPPYEQY

v_gene: TRBV7-2
j_gene: TRBJ1-3
CDR3aa: ASSLAVHSSGNTIY

v_gene: TRBV19
j_gene: TRBJ2-7
CDR3aa: ASSIEGSYEQY

v_gene: TRBV7-6
j_gene: TRBJ2-5
CDR3aa: ASTPPGLVRETQY

v_gene: TRBV30
j_gene: TRBJ1-1
CDR3aa: AWSAGEATEAF

v_gene: TRBV7-2
j_gene: TRBJ2-3
CDR3aa: ASSWTSGNTDTQY

v_gene: TRBV7-2
j_gene: TRBJ1-2
CDR3aa: ASSPRESNYGYT

v_gene: TRBV10-3
j_gene: TRBJ2-7
CDR3aa: AVKGGGQDEQY

v_gene: TRBV5-1
j_gene: TRBJ2-2
CDR3aa: ASSLQEAGAAGELF

v_gene: TRBV7-2
j_gene: TRBJ2-2
CDR3aa: ASSFTSGNTGELF

v_gene: TRBV19
j_gene: TRBJ2-3
CDR3aa: ASTPLAGVPDTQY

v_gene: TRBV3-1/TRBV3-2
j_gene: TRBJ2-3
CDR3aa: ASSLPPGTGGRGDTQY

v_gene: TRBV5-6
j_gene: TRBJ2-3
CDR3aa: ASSLVVAGGDDTQY

v_gene: TRBV28
j_gene: TRBJ1-2
CDR3aa: ASNLPGRSYGYT

v_gene: TRBV6-1
j_gene: TRBJ1-6
CDR3aa: ASSDLNSPLH

v_gene: TRBV15
j_gene: TRBJ2-7
CDR3aa: ATSRAGVIYEQY

v_gene: TRBV3-1/TRBV3-2
j_gene: TRBJ1-1
CDR3aa: ASSPRVNTEAF

v_gene: TRBV12-2
j_gene: TRBJ2-4
CDR3aa: ASRLGGTSGENIQY

v_gene: TRBV5-1
j_gene: TRBJ2-2
CDR3aa: ASSRGGGLGTGELF